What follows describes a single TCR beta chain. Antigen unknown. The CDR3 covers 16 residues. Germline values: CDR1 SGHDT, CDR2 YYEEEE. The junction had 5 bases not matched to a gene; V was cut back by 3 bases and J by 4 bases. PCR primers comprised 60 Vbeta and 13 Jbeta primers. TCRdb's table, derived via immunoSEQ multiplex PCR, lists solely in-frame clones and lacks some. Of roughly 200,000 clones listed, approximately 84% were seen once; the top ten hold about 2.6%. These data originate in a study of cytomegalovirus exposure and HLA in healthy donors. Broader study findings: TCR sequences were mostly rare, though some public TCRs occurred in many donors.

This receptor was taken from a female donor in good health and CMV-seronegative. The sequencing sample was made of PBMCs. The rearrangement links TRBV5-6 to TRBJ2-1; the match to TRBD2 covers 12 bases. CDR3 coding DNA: TGTGCCAGCAGCTCACTACTAGCGGGGGGATACAATGAGCAGTTCTTC. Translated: CASSSLLAGGYNEQFF.